One T cell receptor beta chain is described in this entry. Which antigen it targets is not known. No much larger clone is present one base from it, and per-base qualities are unavailable. This specimen comes from a study of PD-L1 blockade in urothelial cancer (dated by TCRdb to about 2017). General notes on the study: Therapy was started in the mid-2010s for all patients, and atezolizumab 1,200 mg was administered intravenously every 3 weeks. About 90% of the 29 patients were identified as males with urothelial cancer of bladder origin, and a prior smoking history was reported by 18 of 29 patients. Patients had an ECOG performance status of 0 or 1 and had received between 0 and 3 prior chemotherapy regimens. Blood samples were analyzed at 3 weeks after treatment start (second dose) and at 6 weeks after treatment start. Blood samples gave median yields of approximately 130,000 T cells and 83,000 or so unique TCRs, along with a median clonality of around 0.08. The study was an exploratory multi-omic analysis of somatic, immune and clinical correlates of response to PD-L1 blockade with atezolizumab in urothelial cancer. Pretreatment tumor samples and matched peripheral blood, collected serially before and after atezolizumab treatment, underwent TCR sequencing. Progression-free survival longer than 6 months counted as durable clinical benefit, and TCR features were additionally tested against both progression-free and overall survival. Whole exome sequencing and RNA sequencing of pretreatment tumors were performed alongside TCR sequencing in the same patients. Roughly 9 patients reached durable clinical benefit, while 20 patients did not. Pretreatment blood TCR-seq was available for about 30 patients, at least one posttreatment blood collection was obtained for 24 patients, and tumor TCR-seq was available for 24 patients.

What the work shows at the level of the full study, not this receptor alone: Because the sample size was small (n of about 30) and many of the analyses were exploratory, the results are meant to be hypothesis-generating. Patients with durable benefit showed greater expansion of tumor-associated TCR clones in peripheral blood 3 weeks after starting treatment (n of about 21, p = 0.022). Improved progression-free and overall survival was associated with having pretreatment peripheral blood TCR clonality below the median.

Measured from the cysteine to the phenylalanine, the CDR3 is 14 residues long. Solely the CDR3 DNA is kept, with 42 bases framed from the first base. CDR1 and CDR2 are drawn from the germline V gene: SGHAT, FQNNGV. Deletion took 2 bases off V and 10 bases off J, with a span of 12 bases between the germline ends. Each PCR received spiked-in synthetic TCR analog templates so that absolute template abundance could be estimated from read counts. The immunoSEQ assay was used to amplify TCRbeta CDR3 regions from genomic DNA with bias-controlled V and J gene primers. Sequencing of rearranged TCRbeta segments was done at approximately 20X coverage. The original pipeline was this. Sequencing errors were corrected by clustering, and CDR3s were annotated against IMGT so that V, D and J genes could be assigned. Downstream analyses used only productive TCRbeta rearrangements, leaving out any out-of-frame or stop-codon sequences. Clonality was calculated as one minus the Shannon entropy normalized by the log of the number of unique productive sequences. Clones differing between time points or between blood and tumor were identified using Fisher's exact test with Benjamini-Hochberg correction, with an adjusted p below 0.01 applied as the threshold. TCRdb re-hosts the immuneACCESS table, in-frame sequences only. Its copies lack some clones; in the studies checked, an unresolved V gene accounts for under half of them, and the cause for the rest is not known. For V, J and clone size, that table is used; D and trimming come from the DNA. The sample profile shows about 88,000 clones; 85% to 95% of them were found once. Approximately 9% of the sample goes to the ten largest clones.

The cohort comprised 29 patients with locally advanced or metastatic urothelial carcinoma treated at Memorial Sloan Kettering on a trial protocol. Peripheral blood mononuclear cells were collected pretreatment and during treatment, at between 1 and 8 total time points per patient. The Qiagen DNeasy Blood extraction kit was used to purify genomic DNA from total PBMCs and from tumor samples. PBMCs were collected pretreatment and during treatment and were isolated and stored as previously described. The sequencing used PBMCs, collected around atezolizumab (anti-PD-L1) treatment. The chain couples TRBV11-2 to TRBJ1-6, with the D gene not confidently named. The receptor was isolated from a man aged 60 to 69 with urothelial cancer. Here is the DNA: TGTGCCAGCAGCTTAACGGACCGGGAATCACCCCTCCACTTT. This sequence encodes CASSLTDRESPLHF.